Following are 28 T cell receptor beta chains from one sample sequenced in a study of blood T cell repertoires in COVID-19. The table came from immunoSEQ multiplex PCR; TCRdb's copy has only in-frame clones and leaves some out. The sample yields about 130,000 clones, roughly 85% seen once. Sequenced material: peripheral blood. The receptors stem from a human donor in a cohort sampled during active COVID-19.

The J gene is TRBJ1-4, the V gene TRBV5-1, with 7 bases aligning to TRBD1. V was clipped by 0 bases and J by 7 bases; unmatched bases: 3. The CDR3 covers 14 residues. Germline CDR1 and CDR2: SGHRS and YFSETQ. CDR3 in DNA: TGCGCCAGCAGCTTGGGACAGGGTGCTGAAAAACTGTTTTTT. This translates into CASSLGQGAEKLFF.

The genes are TRBV6-5 and TRBJ1-6, with 11 bases fitting TRBD1. The J segment lost 7 bases and the V segment lost 6 bases, leaving 2 bases of the junction unmatched. The CDR3 totals 14 residues. Germline V gene data show CDR1 as MNHEY and CDR2 as SVGAGI. DNA of the CDR3: TGTGCCAGCAGGCGGGACAGGGGGAATTCACCCCTCCACTTT. It translates to CASRRDRGNSPLHF.

The chain has TRBV23-1 and TRBJ1-6; D gene uncertain. TRBV23-1 carries the ORF label, with uncertain function. Between the trimmed V and J ends, which lost 2 bases and 5 bases, there was a span of 19 bases. The CDR3 is 18 residues long. In DNA, the CDR3 is TGCGCCAGCAGTCAAGAACACCTCCCATTCTCAGATAATTCACCCCTCCACTTT. This encodes CASSQEHLPFSDNSPLHF.

The V call is TRBV7-3, the J call TRBJ2-5, with 7 bases fitting TRBD2. CDR1 and CDR2 (germline): SGHTA, FQGTGA. V dropped 0 bases and J dropped 2; count of bases not matched to a gene: 3. CDR3 length: 15 residues. The CDR3 DNA sequence: TGTGCCAGCAGCTTAACGGGAGGGAGACAAGAGACCCAGTACTTC. Protein sequence: CASSLTGGRQETQYF.

The chain joins TRBV12-3 or TRBV12-4 to TRBJ1-5, with a tentative D call TRBD1 (6 bases). V lost 3 bases, J lost 7 bases, and 10 bases lay in between. This CDR3 comprises 13 residues. CDR3 amino acids: CASSFRGIQPQHF. The CDR3 nucleotides are TGTGCCAGCAGTTTTAGGGGGATCCAGCCCCAGCATTTT.

The V and J genes are TRBV4-3 and TRBJ1-4; weak D call: TRBD1 (5 bases). This CDR3 has 15 residues. Germline V CDR1 and CDR2: LGHNA, YSLEER. V was trimmed by 7 bases and J by 8 bases, leaving 20 bases between them. The CDR3 sequence is CASNNRGKGGEKLFF. The CDR3 nucleotides read TGCGCCAGCAACAACCGGGGGAAGGGTGGGGAAAAACTGTTTTTT.

This clone has a single count. The chain employs TRBV7-2 and TRBJ2-5, with D perhaps TRBD2 (5 bases). The CDR3 loop spans 15 amino acids. Per the germline V gene, CDR1 is SGHTA and CDR2 is FQGNSA. The V and J ends lost 8 bases and 5 bases respectively, with 21 bases between them. CDR3 bases: TGTGCCAGCTTCCCGGCGGGCCCCCCGGGTGAGACCCAGTACTTC. This gives the protein CASFPAGPPGETQYF.

By proportion, this clone is medium-sized. The chain is built from TRBV19 and TRBJ2-7; tentative D call: TRBD2 (7 bases). From germline, CDR1 is LNHDA and CDR2 SQIVND (reference sequence). The CDR3 contains 13 residues. Trimming pared 3 bases from V and 5 bases from J, leaving 11 bases between. The CDR3 sequence: CASSMGGRNEQYV. The CDR3 coding sequence is TGTGCCAGTAGTATGGGGGGGCGGAACGAGCAGTACGTC.

This clone came up a few times. The chain couples TRBV6-2 or TRBV6-3 to TRBJ1-2; D not certain. V was cut by 5 bases and J by 4 bases, with 11 bases left in between. CDR3 size: 13 residues. Germline assignment: CDR1 MNHEY and CDR2 SVGEGT. The CDR3, as DNA: TGTGCCAGCAGTCAATCGGGGTTCTATGGCTACACCTTC. Amino acids: CASSQSGFYGYTF.

This clone has only a few counts. The chain links TRBV14 to TRBJ1-4; D might be TRBD1 (6 bases). V lost 4 bases and J 4 bases, leaving 13 bases between the germline ends. Per the germline V gene, CDR1 is SGHDN and CDR2 is FVKESK. The CDR3 has 15 residues. The CDR3 nucleotides are TGTGCCAGCAGCCCGACCAGGGGCCGTAATGAAAAACTGTTTTTT. Translation: CASSPTRGRNEKLFF. Full variable domain (outside the CDR3, taken from reference TRBV14 and TRBJ1-4): EAGVTQFPSHSVIEKGQTVTLRCDPISGHDNLYWYRRVMGKEIKFLLHFVKESKQDESGMPNNRFLAERTGGTYSTLKVQPAELEDSGVYFCASSPTRGRNEKLFFGSGTQLSVL.

The rearrangement links TRBV9 to TRBJ1-5; no reliable D call. Trimming took 2 bases from V and 0 from J, leaving 9 bases between them. Looked up from germline, CDR1 is SGDLS and CDR2 is YYNGEE. The CDR3 is made up of 15 amino acids. In DNA form, the CDR3 reads TGTGCCAGCAGCGTCGGGGTAAATAGCAATCAGCCCCAGCATTTT. Its protein is CASSVGVNSNQPQHF.

The V gene is TRBV19, the J gene TRBJ1-5; D perhaps matches TRBD1 (5 bases). Germline CDR1 is LNHDA and CDR2 is SQIVND (reference sequence). V was clipped by 5 bases and J by 4 bases, with 9 bases between them. The CDR3 is 13 residues long. CDR3 loop: CASSLAGNQPQHF. As DNA, the CDR3 is TGTGCCAGTAGTCTGGCAGGGAATCAGCCCCAGCATTTT.

The chain is built from TRBV5-1 and TRBJ1-2, with a weak D call TRBD1 (6 bases). This CDR3 is built from 16 residues. V dropped 4 bases and J dropped 4 bases, with 20 bases sitting between them. CDR1 and CDR2 (germline): SGHRS, YFSETQ. The DNA for the CDR3 is TGCGCCAGCAGCCCCGGCGGGGGGGCTGGAGTCTATGGCTACACCTTC. Amino acid sequence: CASSPGGGAGVYGYTF.

J is TRBJ2-1 and V is TRBV18; D call uncertain. Germline lookup yields CDR1 KGHSH and CDR2 LQKENI. There are 14 residues in the CDR3. Trimming pared 4 bases from V and 8 bases from J, leaving 15 bases between. This CDR3 reads CASSQSSAPDEQFF. Written as DNA, the CDR3 is TGTGCCAGCTCACAGTCGAGTGCGCCGGATGAGCAGTTCTTC.

About this clone itself: The junction and the germline gene differ at one end; a read error may be behind it. The V gene is TRBV11-2, the J gene TRBJ2-5, with 13 bases identical to TRBD2. CDR3 length: 13 amino acids. CDR1 is SGHAT and CDR2 is FQNNGV in the germline V gene. The CDR3 sequence: CASSQTSGGLVHF. CDR3 coding DNA: TGTGCCAGCAGCCAGACTAGCGGGGGGCTAGTTCACTTC.

This chain links TRBV5-5 with TRBJ2-7, with 7 positions matching TRBD2. Germline V CDR1 and CDR2: SGHKS, YYEKEE (reference sequence). The CDR3 is 15 residues long. Trimming removed 0 bases from V and 3 bases from J; junction bases left unmatched: 6. DNA for the CDR3: TGTGCCAGCAGCTTGGCCGGGGGGAATATCTACGAGCAGTACGTC. Translating it yields CASSLAGGNIYEQYV.

The chain is built from TRBV11-3 and TRBJ2-5, with D tentatively TRBD1 (5 bases). This CDR3 has 14 amino acids. The germline V gene encodes CDR1 SGHNT and CDR2 YENEEA. Trimming left V 6 bases short and J 5 bases short, with 16 bases between. CDR3 nucleotide sequence: TGTGCCAGCAGTCTGGGGCCGCCGGACGAGACCCAGTACTTC. As protein: CASSLGPPDETQYF.

The V call is TRBV2, the J call TRBJ2-7; possible D gene TRBD2, 6 bases. V was pared by 7 bases and J by 2 bases, with 9 bases between. CDR3 length: 12 residues. Germline V gene lookup returns CDR1 SNHLY and CDR2 FYNNEI. In DNA, the CDR3 is TGTGCCAGCATCGGGGGTACCTACGAGCAGTACGTC. Its translation is CASIGGTYEQYV.

The V gene is TRBV3-1 (or the pseudogene TRBV3-2), the J gene TRBJ2-6; 8 positions match TRBD1. Germline CDR1 and CDR2: LGHDT and YNNKEL (reference sequence). V gave up 0 bases and J gave up 1 base; unmatched junction bases: 14. CDR3 length: 21 residues. The CDR3 DNA sequence: TGTGCCAGCAGCCAAGATACTCGGCTAGACAGGGGACCTTCTGGGGCCAACGTCCTGACTTTC. Translating it yields CASSQDTRLDRGPSGANVLTF.

This chain connects TRBV15 to TRBJ2-3; 9 nucleotides agree with TRBD2. This CDR3 has 16 amino acids. Per germline, CDR1 LNHNV and CDR2 YYDKDF (reference sequence). J gave up 2 bases and V 5 bases, and 8 bases lay outside the gene matches. In DNA, the CDR3 is TGTGCCACCAGCCGCTGGCTAGCGGGGTCCACAGATACGCAGTATTTT. It yields the protein CATSRWLAGSTDTQYF.

This clone was found a few times. The chain has TRBV7-2 and TRBJ2-4; D perhaps matches TRBD2 (6 bases). Looked up from germline, CDR1 is SGHTA and CDR2 is FQGNSA. The CDR3 runs 16 residues. V dropped 1 base and J dropped 0 bases, with 10 bases sitting between them. This CDR3 is CASSLEAGLAKNIQYF. The CDR3 bases are TGTGCCAGCAGCTTAGAAGCGGGCCTAGCCAAAAACATTCAGTACTTC.

CDR3 region: CASSQWEGSGEQYV. CDR3 nucleotides: TGTGCCAGCTCTCAGTGGGAGGGGTCGGGCGAGCAGTACGTC. The gene calls are TRBV18 and TRBJ2-7, with 7 bases identical to TRBD2. With V trimmed by 6 bases and J by 6 bases, 11 bases remained unmatched. The CDR3 sequence is 14 residues long. Germline V gene lookup returns CDR1 KGHSH and CDR2 LQKENI.

The chain combines TRBV5-1 with TRBJ2-3, with 16 positions matching TRBD2. Germline V lookup: CDR1 SGHRS, CDR2 YFSETQ. Trimming cost V 4 bases and J 0 bases; bases outside gene matches: 11. CDR3 length: 20 residues. The CDR3 spells CASSPGLAGGPRFSTDTQYF. CDR3 nucleotide sequence: TGCGCCAGCAGCCCGGGACTAGCGGGGGGGCCACGATTTAGCACAGATACGCAGTATTTT.

The chain carries TRBV4-3 and TRBJ2-1, with a possible D match to TRBD1 (6 bases). This CDR3 is 17 amino acids long. Trimming took 0 bases from V and 1 from J, leaving 13 bases between them. Germline CDR1 reads LGHNA; CDR2 reads YSLEER. CDR3 coding DNA: TGCGCCAGCAGCCAAGATAGGGGACACCGATCCTACAATGAGCAGTTCTTC. Its translation is CASSQDRGHRSYNEQFF.

The chain has TRBV5-4 and TRBJ2-7, with 7 positions matching TRBD1. CDR1 is SGHNT and CDR2 is YYREEE in the germline V gene (reference sequence). The CDR3 spans 13 residues. V gave up 2 bases and J gave up 6 bases; unmatched junction bases: 5. The CDR3: CASSFDPGGEQYV. The CDR3 bases are TGTGCCAGCAGCTTTGACCCAGGGGGCGAGCAGTACGTC.

This clone was counted a few times. The genes are TRBV6-5 and TRBJ1-3; no clear D gene. CDR3 length: 14 amino acids. Germline CDR1 reads MNHEY; CDR2 reads SVGAGI. With 7 bases removed from V and 0 bases from J, the gap between germline ends came to 10 bases. The CDR3 DNA is TGTGCCAGCAAGCAACGGTTCTCTGGAAACACCATATATTTT. Its protein is CASKQRFSGNTIYF.

The chain employs TRBV15 and TRBJ2-1; TRBD1 matches at 8 bases. The germline CDR1 and CDR2 sequences are LNHNV and YYDKDF (reference sequence). The V and J ends lost 4 bases and 5 bases, in that order; junction bases with no gene match: 7. The CDR3 totals 15 residues. CDR3 amino acids: CATSIGQGVDNEQFF. The CDR3 nucleotides read TGTGCCACCAGCATAGGACAGGGAGTGGACAATGAGCAGTTCTTC.

The V call is TRBV25-1, the J call TRBJ2-5, with a possible D match to TRBD1 (6 bases). In germline, CDR1 is MGHDK, CDR2 SYGVNS. Trimming took 1 base from V and 1 from J, leaving 7 bases between them. The CDR3 covers 14 residues. The CDR3 loop is CASSEWTAQETQYF. The CDR3 bases are TGTGCCAGCAGTGAATGGACAGCCCAAGAGACCCAGTACTTC.